Shown below are 7 T cell receptor beta chains from a single sample sequenced in a study of T-cell reconstitution after alpha-beta-depleted transplantation in children. TCRbeta library construction was performed incorporating unique molecular identifiers. TCRdb redid the calling of the PCR reads with MiXCR, one entry per CDR3 protein. This sample has about 580,000 distinct CDR3 sequences, with 23% found just once. Sequences were derived from PBMCs, mostly from graft donor cells, sampled 360 days after TCRalphabeta/CD19-depleted stem cell transplant. These receptors were obtained from a boy in the first two years of life who had a stem cell transplant for acute myeloid leukemia, so the T cells may come from the graft donor.

The chain links TRBV3-1 to TRBJ2-5; a weak D match, TRBD2 (5 bases). V was clipped by 0 bases and J by 3 bases, with 14 bases between them. Germline V CDR1 and CDR2: LGHDT, YNNKEL (reference sequence). The CDR3 contains 16 residues. CDR3 in amino acids: CASSQEGGGWEETQYF. The CDR3 bases are TGTGCCAGCAGCCAAGAAGGAGGCGGTTGGGAAGAGACCCAGTACTTC.

The V call is TRBV12-3 or TRBV12-4, the J call TRBJ2-2; no reliable D call. With 6 bases removed from V and 6 bases from J, the gap between germline ends came to 14 bases. The CDR3 runs to 14 residues. CDR3 sequence reads: CASSAGSLPGELFF. CDR3 nucleotide sequence: TGTGCCAGCAGCGCCGGGTCCCTACCCGGGGAGCTGTTTTTT.

This clonotype has just a few counts. DNA of the CDR3: TGTGCCAGCAGTTCGCCGCGTGGGGAAAGGAAGCAGTACTTC. Its protein product is CASSSPRGERKQYF. The chain joins TRBV6-5 to TRBJ2-7; no firm D call. Per the germline V gene, CDR1 is MNHEY and CDR2 is SVGAGI. This CDR3 comprises 14 residues. V gave up 4 bases and J gave up 8 bases, with 18 bases separating them.

This clonotype appeared once. The chain couples TRBV12-3 or TRBV12-4 to TRBJ2-5; 9 positions match TRBD2. The CDR3 totals 16 residues. The junction had 9 bases not matched to a gene; V was cut back by 3 bases and J by 4 bases. DNA for the CDR3: TGTGCCAGCAGTTTTCCGAGCGGGGGGCAGAGAGAGACCCAGTACTTC. Its translation: CASSFPSGGQRETQYF.

The CDR3 DNA reads as TGTGCCAGCAGTTATGGGCATGGGACCGGCTACACCTTC. Protein product: CASSYGHGTGYTF. V gene TRBV6-5 combines with J gene TRBJ1-2; D is perhaps TRBD1 (5 bases). The germline V and J ends were trimmed by 3 bases and 8 bases, with 13 bases remaining between them. The CDR3 has 13 amino acids. Germline V CDR1 and CDR2: MNHEY, SVGAGI.

This clonotype was counted a few times. The V gene is TRBV7-2, the J gene TRBJ2-1; TRBD1 agrees at 7 bases. J was trimmed by 1 base and V by 5 bases; bases with no gene match: 5. Germline V gene sequence: CDR1 SGHTA, CDR2 FQGNSA. The CDR3 runs to 15 residues. The CDR3 reads CASSRQGISYNEQFF. CDR3 nucleotide sequence: TGTGCCAGCAGCCGACAGGGAATATCCTACAATGAGCAGTTCTTC.

This clonotype was counted only a few times. The chain carries TRBV7-9 and TRBJ2-1, with TRBD1 matching over 7 bases. The CDR3 is 15 residues long. J gave up 5 bases and V 4 bases, and 8 bases lay outside the gene matches. Germline assignment: CDR1 SEHNR and CDR2 FQNEAQ (reference sequence). The CDR3 DNA reads TGTGCCAGCAGCTCCCCGAGGACAGGCAACAATGAGCAGTTCTTC. Translated: CASSSPRTGNNEQFF.